This TCR beta chain came from a study of Siglec-9 on CD8 T cells in melanoma (dated by TCRdb to between 2017 and 2020). Concerning the study at large: The study investigated Siglec-9 expression on CD8+ T cells and the role of Siglec-9 in regulating T cells in the melanoma tumor microenvironment. Overall study results and their limits: According to the report, an effector memory CD8+ T-cell subset that seemed to build up inside melanoma tumors was both marked and regulated by Siglec-9.

Trimming takes 0 bases from V and 3 bases from J, and the germline ends sit 13 bases apart. Via the germline V gene, CDR1 is SGHRS and CDR2 YFSETQ. Reading from cysteine to phenylalanine, the CDR3 counts 15 amino acids. The CDR3 DNA has 45 bases and is translated from base 1. The protocol used for the library was the immunoSEQ multiplex PCR assay. TCRdb retrieved this table from immuneACCESS and kept in-frame rearrangements only. Not all clones are present; in checked studies, unresolved V genes account for under half, and no reason is known for the remainder. The sample contains 550 to 650 clones, about 60% of them found a single time. Together, the top ten hold roughly 65% of the sample. As regards this clone: The antigen this receptor binds is unknown. The record has no base qualities; no much larger clone is one base away.

The receptor comes from a human donor in good health. Material for sequencing was Siglec-9+ CD8+ T cells sorted from blood. This specimen's cell subset or site label, interpreted: CD8 T cells expressing Siglec-9. The rearrangement combines TRBV5-1 with TRBJ2-7; the D gene could be TRBD1 or TRBD2, each one agreeing over 5 bases. The CDR3 sequence is CASSLARGAGYEQYF. The base sequence is TGCGCCAGCAGCTTGGCTAGAGGGGCAGGCTACGAGCAGTACTTC.